These 31 T cell receptor beta chains came from one sample sequenced in a study of blood T cell repertoires in COVID-19 (dated by TCRdb to about 2020). The library was obtained by the immunoSEQ multiplex PCR assay. This is the immuneACCESS table as TCRdb keeps it, with only in-frame sequences that have V and J called. A part of the clones is gone; compared with another copy, unresolved V genes explain less than half, and the rest is unexplained. This sample has about 80,000 clones in its table, and more than 80% of those were observed once. The ten most abundant clones make up about an eighth of the sample. Source material: peripheral blood. The receptors come from a human donor in a cohort sampled during active COVID-19.

This clone turned up a few times. In nucleotides, the CDR3 is TGTGCCAGCTCACGTGCAACAGGGGGTGACACTGAAGCTTTCTTT. Its translation is CASSRATGGDTEAFF. The rearrangement links TRBV18 to TRBJ1-1; 8 bases align to TRBD1. CDR3 size: 15 residues. The J segment lost 3 bases and the V segment lost 4 bases, leaving 7 bases of the junction unmatched. Germline values: CDR1 KGHSH, CDR2 LQKENI. Together with reference TRBV18 and TRBJ1-1, the CDR3 gives the full variable domain: NAGVMQNPRHLVRRRGQEARLRCSPMKGHSHVYWYRQLPEEGLKFMVYLQKENIIDESGMPKERFSAEFPKEGPSILRIQQVVRGDSAAYFCASSRATGGDTEAFFGQGTRLTVV.

The genes are TRBV2 and TRBJ2-5; TRBD2 aligns across 10 bases. From germline, CDR1 is SNHLY and CDR2 FYNNEI. CDR3 size: 16 residues. Trimming at V came to 4 bases and at J to 1 base, leaving 6 bases not matched to a gene. The DNA of the CDR3 is TGTGCCAGCAGTGTTGGGTTAGCGGGGGGCCAAGAGACCCAGTACTTC. It codes for CASSVGLAGGQETQYF.

The genes are TRBV5-1 and TRBJ1-1; TRBD1 agrees at 7 bases. Germline loops: CDR1 SGHRS, CDR2 YFSETQ. CDR3 size: 14 residues. V dropped 7 bases and J dropped 1; count of bases not matched to a gene: 7. The CDR3: CASGTGTANTEAFF. CDR3 nucleotide sequence: TGCGCCAGCGGAACCGGGACAGCGAACACTGAAGCTTTCTTT.

About this clone itself: The sample carries other DNA sequences with the same CDR3. The rearrangement links TRBV5-1 to TRBJ1-2; the match to TRBD1 covers 10 bases. Trimming cost V 4 bases and J 4 bases; bases outside gene matches: 4. The CDR3 is made up of 14 amino acids. Germline V gives CDR1 SGHRS, CDR2 YFSETQ. Here the CDR3 reads CASSPTGGGYGYTF. For the CDR3, the DNA is TGCGCCAGCAGCCCGACAGGGGGCGGCTATGGCTACACCTTC.

The rearrangement links TRBV18 to TRBJ2-3; a weak D match, TRBD2 (5 bases). The germline CDR1 and CDR2 sequences are KGHSH and LQKENI. V was clipped by 2 bases and J by 6 bases, with 9 bases between them. The CDR3 is 13 residues long. This chain's CDR3 is CASSPAGADTQYF. The CDR3, as DNA: TGTGCCAGCTCACCAGCGGGTGCGGATACGCAGTATTTT.

The gene calls are TRBV4-2 and TRBJ1-2, with no clear D. The CDR3 runs 15 residues. Trimming cost V 0 bases and J 6 bases, with 14 bases left between them. Germline V lookup: CDR1 LGHNA, CDR2 YNFKEQ. The CDR3 coding sequence is TGTGCCAGCAGCCAAGATGTGACAAGGTTCGATGGCTACACCTTC. Amino acid sequence: CASSQDVTRFDGYTF.

The rearrangement uses TRBV3-1 (or the pseudogene TRBV3-2) and TRBJ1-3; possible D gene TRBD1, 6 bases. Germline lookup yields CDR1 LGHDT and CDR2 YNNKEL (reference sequence). The CDR3 contains 17 residues. Trimming shortened V by 4 bases and J by 9 bases, and 25 bases separated the two germline ends. This chain's CDR3 is CASSLGAPIPPITTIYF. The CDR3 coding sequence is TGTGCCAGCAGCCTGGGGGCTCCCATCCCTCCCATAACCACCATATATTTT.

With regard to this clone: This same CDR3 is encoded by further DNA sequences in the sample. This chain joins TRBV5-1 and TRBJ2-3; D gene ambiguous. With 0 bases removed from V and 3 bases from J, the gap between germline ends came to 8 bases. The germline V gene encodes CDR1 SGHRS and CDR2 YFSETQ. The CDR3 loop spans 14 amino acids. As DNA, the CDR3 is TGCGCCAGCAGCTTGGGAGGTGGAACAGATACGCAGTATTTT. Translated: CASSLGGGTDTQYF.

The V and J genes are TRBV24-1 and TRBJ1-2, with unresolved D. The CDR3 extends over 12 amino acids. Trimming left V 5 bases short and J 4 bases short, with 7 bases between. Looked up from germline, CDR1 is KGHDR and CDR2 is SFDVKD. The CDR3 loop reads CATSGAAYGYTF. In DNA, the CDR3 is TGTGCCACCAGTGGGGCAGCCTATGGCTACACCTTC.

V and J are TRBV7-7 and TRBJ2-1, with 9 bases identical to TRBD1. Germline lookup yields CDR1 SSHAT and CDR2 FNYEAQ (reference sequence). The CDR3 is 18 residues long. The V segment lost 1 base and the J segment 7 bases; nucleotides outside the gene matches: 14. The DNA for the CDR3 is TGTGCCAGCAGCTTAGTCCCTACCGGGACAGGGTTTGGAAATGAGCAGTTCTTC. Protein product: CASSLVPTGTGFGNEQFF.

The V gene is TRBV2, the J gene TRBJ2-4; TRBD1 matches 7 bases. The trim removed 8 bases at V and 0 bases at J, leaving 4 bases unmatched. The CDR3 totals 14 residues. The germline gives CDR1 SNHLY, CDR2 FYNNEI. CDR3 in amino acids: CASGRDRAKNIQYF. The CDR3 DNA sequence: TGTGCCAGCGGCAGGGACAGAGCCAAAAACATTCAGTACTTC.

The CDR3, as DNA: TGTGCCAGCAGCCCCGGGACAGGGGGCCCAGATACGCAGTATTTT. This translates into CASSPGTGGPDTQYF. V gene TRBV5-8 combines with J gene TRBJ2-3, with 12 bases aligning to TRBD1. Germline V gives CDR1 SGHTS, CDR2 YDEGEE. The CDR3 loop spans 15 amino acids. The junction had 4 bases not matched to a gene; V was cut back by 4 bases and J by 4 bases. Together with reference TRBV5-8 and TRBJ2-3, the CDR3 gives the full variable domain: EAGVTQSPTHLIKTRGQQATLRCSPISGHTSVYWYQQALGLGLQFLLWYDEGEERNRGNFPPRFSGRQFPNYSSELNVNALELEDSALYLCASSPGTGGPDTQYFGPGTRLTVL.

The rearrangement uses TRBV18 and TRBJ1-1; 7 bases align to TRBD1. The CDR3 contains 15 residues. Unmatched junction bases numbered 3, after V lost 1 base and J lost 1 base. Germline V gene data show CDR1 as KGHSH and CDR2 as LQKENI. CDR3 sequence (DNA): TGTGCCAGCTCACCACAGGCAGGGGGGAACACTGAAGCTTTCTTT. Residues: CASSPQAGGNTEAFF.

V gene TRBV30 combines with J gene TRBJ1-2; D possibly corresponds to TRBD1 (6 bases). The V gene lost 1 base and the J gene lost 5 bases, with 11 bases spanning the gap. In germline, CDR1 is GTSNPN, CDR2 SVGIG (reference sequence). The CDR3 is 13 amino acids. CDR3 coding DNA: TGTGCCTGGAGTGCAGGGGATGGTTATGGCTACACCTTC. Translating it yields CAWSAGDGYGYTF.

The rearrangement links TRBV3-1 (or the pseudogene TRBV3-2) to TRBJ2-3; the match to TRBD2 covers 15 bases. Germline V gene sequence: CDR1 LGHDT, CDR2 YNNKEL (reference sequence). Trimming took 3 bases from V and 4 from J; bases not matched to a gene: 2. CDR3 size: 16 residues. The CDR3 coding sequence is TGTGCCAGCAGCCACGGACTAGCGGGGGGGCCAGATACGCAGTATTTT. This codes for CASSHGLAGGPDTQYF.

This rearrangement joins TRBV5-1 to TRBJ2-3, with TRBD2 identical over 8 bases. Losses at the gene ends were 4 bases for V and 5 bases for J; bases not matched to a gene: 9. Germline CDR1 SGHRS, CDR2 YFSETQ. This CDR3 comprises 15 residues. The CDR3 region has the DNA TGCGCCAGCAGCCCCGGGGGGGGTGGAAAAGATACGCAGTATTTT. It encodes CASSPGGGGKDTQYF.

This chain joins TRBV12-5 and TRBJ1-1; no definite D call. Germline CDR1 is LGHNT and CDR2 is FRNRAP. The length of the CDR3 is 13 residues. Trimming left V 1 base short and J 6 bases short, with 9 bases between. In DNA form, the CDR3 reads TGTGCTAGTGGTTTGGCTTACGCGGCTGAAGCTTTCTTT. Its translation is CASGLAYAAEAFF.

The CDR3 nucleotides are TGTGCCAGCAGCCCCTACGGGACAATCGCAACTAATGAAAAACTGTTTTTT. This translates into CASSPYGTIATNEKLFF. The chain recombines TRBV3-1 (or the pseudogene TRBV3-2) with TRBJ1-4; tentative D call: TRBD1 (6 bases). From germline, CDR1 is LGHDT and CDR2 YNNKEL (reference sequence). V was pared by 4 bases and J by 0 bases, with 15 bases between. CDR3 size: 17 residues.

V usage is TRBV3-1 (or the pseudogene TRBV3-2) and J usage is TRBJ2-3; maybe TRBD2 (6 bases). The CDR3 has 19 residues. The V gene lost 1 base and the J gene lost 6 bases, with 26 bases spanning the gap. Germline assignment: CDR1 LGHDT and CDR2 YNNKEL (reference sequence). The chain's CDR3 is CASSQGRESLVRESDTQYF. DNA of the CDR3: TGTGCCAGCAGCCAAGGCCGGGAAAGTCTGGTTCGGGAGTCCGATACGCAGTATTTT.

This sequence joins TRBV7-9 and TRBJ2-1; D gene ambiguous. The CDR3 has 17 amino acids. The V gene lost 5 bases and the J gene lost 0 bases, with 17 bases spanning the gap. Germline V gives CDR1 SEHNR, CDR2 FQNEAQ (reference sequence). CDR3 DNA: TGTGCCAGCAGCCCACCCCCCCTACTTAGCTCCTACAATGAGCAGTTCTTC. It codes for CASSPPPLLSSYNEQFF.

The V and J genes are TRBV29-1 and TRBJ2-1, with TRBD2 matching 14 bases. The J segment lost 4 bases and the V segment lost 2 bases, leaving 16 bases of the junction unmatched. CDR1 SQVTM and CDR2 ANQGSEA come from the germline V gene. The CDR3 is 20 amino acids. The CDR3: CSVELAGLAGGGKIYNEQFF. CDR3 coding DNA: TGCAGCGTTGAATTAGCTGGACTAGCGGGGGGAGGGAAGATTTACAATGAGCAGTTCTTC.

This clone was seen a single time. The gene calls are TRBV24-1 and TRBJ2-7, with 8 bases aligning to TRBD1. The CDR3 consists of 14 residues. The germline CDR1 and CDR2 sequences are KGHDR and SFDVKD. The J segment lost 2 bases and the V segment lost 5 bases, leaving 4 bases of the junction unmatched. Written as DNA, the CDR3 is TGTGCCACCAGTGCCGGGACAGGAACCTACGAGCAGTACTTC. Its translation: CATSAGTGTYEQYF.

This clone occurred a few times. J is TRBJ2-1 and V is TRBV19; TRBD1 matches at 11 bases. Germline trimming cut 4 bases from V and 4 bases from J; bases unmatched to any gene: 9. The CDR3 loop spans 17 amino acids. The germline CDR1 and CDR2 sequences are LNHDA and SQIVND (reference sequence). The CDR3 bases are TGTGCCAGTAGTAACGCCCCCGGGACAGGGGGATACAATGAGCAGTTCTTC. Protein sequence: CASSNAPGTGGYNEQFF. The whole variable domain, remainder taken from reference TRBV19 and TRBJ2-1, is DGGITQSPKYLFRKEGQNVTLSCEQNLNHDAMYWYRQDPGQGLRLIYYSQIVNDFQKGDIAEGYSVSREKKESFPLTVTSAQKNPTAFYLCASSNAPGTGGYNEQFFGPGTRLTVL.

The chain is built from TRBV5-1 and TRBJ1-5; 7 bases align to TRBD1. This CDR3 spans 15 amino acids. J gave up 3 bases and V 0 bases, and 3 bases lay outside the gene matches. Germline V gene data show CDR1 as SGHRS and CDR2 as YFSETQ. CDR3 sequence (DNA): TGCGCCAGCAGCTTGGGCGGGACAGTCAATCAGCCCCAGCATTTT. Its protein product is CASSLGGTVNQPQHF.

This clone was seen only once. No DNA is shown, since the ends of the CDR3 on it are uncertain; the CDR3 is the one TCRdb lists. The chain employs TRBV2 and TRBJ2-3; the table assigns TRBD2, which was not confirmed against the DNA. Germline values: CDR1 SNHLY, CDR2 FYNNEI. The length of the CDR3 is 16 amino acids, counting both ends. Here the CDR3 reads CASILDASVRADTQYF.

This clone appeared a few times. This chain links TRBV10-3 with TRBJ2-6; 14 bases agree with TRBD2. This CDR3 spans 19 amino acids. CDR1 is ENHRY, CDR2 SYGVKD, per germline. Trimming removed 10 bases from V and 0 bases from J; junction bases left unmatched: 11. The CDR3 is CATFSRLAGGLSGANVLTF. The CDR3 DNA follows: TGTGCCACCTTCTCAAGACTAGCGGGGGGGCTCTCTGGGGCCAACGTCCTGACTTTC.

The V gene is TRBV4-2, the J gene TRBJ2-6, with TRBD2 matching over 8 bases. This CDR3 has 16 residues. The V and J ends lost 4 bases and 1 base, in that order; junction bases with no gene match: 3. CDR1 is LGHNA and CDR2 is YNFKEQ in the germline V gene. The CDR3, as DNA: TGTGCCAGCAGCCGCGCGGGAGGATCTGGGGCCAACGTCCTGACTTTC. It specifies CASSRAGGSGANVLTF.

The sample holds a few counts of this clone. The chain links TRBV29-1 to TRBJ1-1; D uncertain. CDR1 and CDR2 from the germline V gene are SQVTM and ANQGSEA. This CDR3 is built from 12 residues. Trimming removed 6 bases at V and 5 bases at J, with 13 bases between. For the CDR3, the DNA is TGCAGCGTCACGAGGGAGGTTACTGAAGCTTTCTTT. This sequence encodes CSVTREVTEAFF.

This clone was seen just once. In DNA form, the CDR3 reads TGTGCCAGCAGCCCAGGCAGGGGGTCAGGGGCCAACGTCCTGACTTTC. Protein: CASSPGRGSGANVLTF. This chain connects TRBV28 to TRBJ2-6, with TRBD1 matching over 7 bases. There are 16 residues in the CDR3. Germline lookup yields CDR1 MDHEN and CDR2 SYDVKM. V shed 6 bases and J 4 bases; nucleotides not matched to a gene: 9.

The J gene is TRBJ2-3, the V gene TRBV5-1, with 11 bases lining up with TRBD1. The CDR3 spans 15 residues. V was clipped by 3 bases and J by 9 bases; unmatched bases: 9. Looked up from germline, CDR1 is SGHRS and CDR2 is YFSETQ. This CDR3 reads CASSSADRGRETQYF. In nucleotides, the CDR3 is TGCGCCAGCAGCTCGGCGGACAGGGGGCGAGAAACGCAGTATTTT.

This chain links TRBV28 with TRBJ2-7, with D perhaps matching TRBD1 (6 bases). CDR1 and CDR2 (germline): MDHEN, SYDVKM. The CDR3 has 13 residues. CDR3 sequence (DNA): TGTGGAACACAGGGAGAGAGCTCCTACGAGCAGTACTTC. Protein: CGTQGESSYEQYF.